This TCR beta chain is from a study of OX40 agonist ivuxolimab in advanced cancers. The wider study: Every patient in dose escalation had hepatocellular carcinoma, melanoma, renal cell or head and neck cancer. Three patients had partial responses: one hepatocellular carcinoma, two cutaneous melanoma. Whole-study results and caveats: At 0.1-3.0 mg/kg, partial responders had clonal expansion among the lowest observed. There was clonal expansion of CD4+ and CD8+ blood T cells by week 6 at 0.1 to 3.0 mg/kg.

This clone was observed a single time. What it binds is unknown. The CDR3 is 16 amino acids. V lost 6 bases and J 0 bases, leaving 18 bases between the germline ends. CDR1 is SEHNR and CDR2 is FQNEAQ in the germline V gene (reference sequence). The data were produced by immunoSEQ multiplex PCR, yet TCRdb's version contains in-frame clones alone and is incomplete. The sample includes tens of thousands of clones, roughly four fifths of them seen just once. The V gene is TRBV7-9, the J gene TRBJ2-7; no reliable D call. The receptor was isolated from an adult with an advanced solid tumor such as melanoma, head and neck, liver or kidney cancer. Sequenced material: CD4+ or CD8+ T cells sorted from blood, taken in a trial of the OX40 agonist ivuxolimab. CDR3 coding DNA: TGTGCCAGCAGGGCCCTTCGCACGGAGAACTCCTACGAGCAGTACTTC. This sequence encodes CASRALRTENSYEQYF.